The sequence of this T cell receptor beta chain was determined in a study of cytomegalovirus exposure and HLA in healthy donors. General study results and limits: TRBV6-2, TRBV6-3 and some other V segments were unresolvable in 87-base-pair reads. For cytomegalovirus status, the classifier reportedly gave diagnoses with high specificity and sensitivity.

Regarding this clone: What it binds is unknown.

Amplification used 60 Vbeta primers and 13 Jbeta primers. Clones were read by immunoSEQ multiplex PCR, and TCRdb kept only the in-frame ones, dropping some. The sample shows 75,000 to 95,000 clones, over 65% of them seen only once. V dropped 4 bases and J dropped 1; count of bases not matched to a gene: 3. CDR3 length equals 15 residues. CDR1 is SGHNT and CDR2 is YYREEE in the germline V gene (reference sequence). This clonotype was obtained from a man between 50 and 59 years old in good health and CMV-seronegative. V gene TRBV5-4 combines with J gene TRBJ2-3, with 10 bases identical to TRBD2. The sequenced material came from PBMCs. CDR3 region: CASSAGLAGTDTQYF. DNA of the CDR3: TGTGCCAGCAGCGCTGGACTAGCGGGCACAGATACGCAGTATTTT.